The entry that follows covers one T cell receptor beta chain sequence. The record originates from a study of blood T cell repertoires in COVID-19. In the study overall: Samples came from the United States, Italy and Spain, spanning acute and convalescent COVID-19. Sample material is recorded as cDNA or gDNA derived from T cells, B-cell-depleted T cells, or PBMCs.

Only in-frame clones appear in the TCRdb table, and some are missing; sequencing was by immunoSEQ multiplex PCR. The sample carries under 130,000 clones, roughly 90% recorded once. Trimming left V 4 bases short and J 2 bases short, with 15 bases between. Germline V gives CDR1 MGHRA, CDR2 YSYEKL. The CDR3 extends over 16 amino acids. J is TRBJ1-3 and V is TRBV4-1, with D possibly TRBD1 on 5 matching bases. The receptor was isolated from a woman between 55 and 75 years old with acute or convalescent COVID-19. Sequencing input: peripheral blood. Here the CDR3 reads CASSLEDQGAGNTIYF. CDR3 nucleotide sequence: TGCGCCAGCAGCCTCGAGGACCAGGGCGCTGGAAACACCATATATTTT.